One and the same sample provided the 28 T cell receptor beta chains below, sequenced in a study of cytomegalovirus exposure and HLA in healthy donors. Profiling relied on immunoSEQ multiplex PCR, and the TCRdb table lists in-frame clones only, not all of them. The sample lists about 78,000 clones, less than 96% occurring once. Specimen: PBMCs. These receptors originate from a man between 18 and 35 years old in good health and CMV-seropositive.

The chain uses TRBV2 and TRBJ1-5, with D perhaps matching TRBD1 (6 bases). Per the germline V gene, CDR1 is SNHLY and CDR2 is FYNNEI. Trimming left V 7 bases short and J 3 bases short, with 16 bases between. The CDR3 contains 15 residues. The CDR3 coding sequence is TGTGCCAGCACGATTCAGGGGCAAAACAATCAGCCCCAGCATTTT. Its protein product is CASTIQGQNNQPQHF.

This clone has more than one count but fewer than ten. The CDR3 here is CASSPGGFNTEAFF. For the CDR3, the DNA is TGTGCCAGCTCCCCGGGAGGGTTCAACACTGAAGCTTTCTTT. This rearrangement joins TRBV18 to TRBJ1-1; D is ambiguous. Germline V gene lookup returns CDR1 KGHSH and CDR2 LQKENI. The CDR3 extends over 14 amino acids. Trimming took 6 bases from V and 2 from J, leaving 13 bases between them.

The chain carries TRBV5-4 and TRBJ1-1; weak D call: TRBD1 (5 bases). Trimming cost V 0 bases and J 4 bases, with 10 bases left between them. CDR1 SGHNT and CDR2 YYREEE come from the germline V gene (reference sequence). The CDR3 is made up of 14 amino acids. CDR3 protein: CASSLGGLVTEAFF. CDR3 DNA sequence: TGTGCCAGCAGCTTGGGGGGCCTGGTCACTGAAGCTTTCTTT.

The rearrangement uses TRBV11-2 and TRBJ2-7, with 8 bases identical to TRBD1. The CDR3 loop spans 16 amino acids. The V gene's germline CDR1 is SGHAT and CDR2 FQNNGV. J gave up 2 bases and V 1 base, and 7 bases lay outside the gene matches. This CDR3 reads CASSLVAQGAPYEQYF. The CDR3 bases are TGTGCCAGCAGCTTAGTTGCCCAGGGGGCCCCCTACGAGCAGTACTTC.

Regarding this clone: The same CDR3 can be traced to other DNA sequences in this sample. The V call is TRBV5-1, the J call TRBJ1-1; TRBD1 aligns across 9 bases. Germline V gives CDR1 SGHRS, CDR2 YFSETQ. Unmatched junction bases numbered 6, after V lost 4 bases and J lost 5 bases. The length of the CDR3 is 14 residues. The CDR3 DNA reads TGCGCCAGCAGCCCACAGGGGGCAAATACTGAAGCTTTCTTT. Its protein product is CASSPQGANTEAFF.

Comment on this clone: One end of the junction fails to match germline, which may point to a read error. The chain is built from TRBV7-7 and TRBJ2-3; D call uncertain. The germline CDR1 and CDR2 sequences are SSHAT and FNYEAQ (reference sequence). The CDR3 sequence is 10 residues long. This chain's CDR3 is CASSPNTQYF. In DNA, the CDR3 is TGTGCTAGCAGCCCTAATACGCAGTATTTT.

On this clone: Other DNA sequences from this sample encode an identical CDR3 as well. The genes are TRBV28 and TRBJ2-3, with TRBD1 identical over 7 bases. This CDR3 is built from 14 residues. Trimming cost V 3 bases and J 0 bases; bases outside gene matches: 0. CDR1 MDHEN and CDR2 SYDVKM come from the germline V gene. The CDR3 protein is CASSLTGSTDTQYF. CDR3 bases: TGTGCCAGCAGTTTGACAGGGAGCACAGATACGCAGTATTTT.

The chain joins TRBV6-1 to TRBJ1-3, with TRBD1 as a possible D gene (5 bases). The length of the CDR3 is 14 residues. Per germline, CDR1 MNHNS and CDR2 SASEGT. V lost 4 bases, J lost 0 bases, and 7 bases lay in between. CDR3 DNA sequence: TGTGCCAGCAGTGCCCAGGGCTCTGGAAACACCATATATTTT. It specifies CASSAQGSGNTIYF.

V and J are TRBV19 and TRBJ2-7; D is ambiguous. The CDR3 covers 15 residues. The V gene's germline CDR1 is LNHDA and CDR2 SQIVND (reference sequence). The ends were cut back, 3 bases at V and 0 bases at J, with 12 bases in the middle. The chain's CDR3 is CASSIEHLSSYEQYF. CDR3 nucleotides: TGTGCCAGTAGTATCGAGCACCTGAGCTCCTACGAGCAGTACTTC.

The rearrangement links TRBV18 to TRBJ2-5, with D unclear. V was pared by 3 bases and J by 3 bases, with 11 bases between. Germline lookup yields CDR1 KGHSH and CDR2 LQKENI. CDR3 size: 14 residues. DNA of the CDR3: TGTGCCAGCTCACCCCCAGTTCAGGAAGAGACCCAGTACTTC. Protein: CASSPPVQEETQYF.

The chain joins TRBV10-3 to TRBJ2-5; D ambiguous. The CDR3 totals 14 residues. Trimming took off 0 bases at V and 5 bases at J, with 10 bases between the two ends. Germline assignment: CDR1 ENHRY and CDR2 SYGVKD. Here the CDR3 reads CAISESASVETQYF. CDR3 bases: TGTGCCATCAGTGAGTCCGCCAGCGTTGAGACCCAGTACTTC.

The chain employs TRBV19 and TRBJ2-2; 8 bases fit TRBD2. This CDR3 has 17 residues. CDR1 is LNHDA, CDR2 SQIVND, per germline (reference sequence). Trimming at V came to 5 bases and at J to 2 bases, leaving 10 bases not matched to a gene. CDR3 sequence reads: CASSLPAGLGNTGELFF. The DNA of the CDR3 is TGTGCCAGTAGTCTTCCAGCGGGACTAGGAAACACCGGGGAGCTGTTTTTT.

V is TRBV5-1 and J is TRBJ2-5; TRBD2 agrees at 7 bases. The J segment lost 2 bases and the V segment lost 4 bases, leaving 11 bases of the junction unmatched. The CDR3 extends over 16 amino acids. CDR1 is SGHRS and CDR2 is YFSETQ in the germline V gene. The CDR3 loop is CASSPSGGGLQETQYF. The CDR3 DNA reads as TGCGCCAGCAGCCCTTCGGGGGGAGGGCTTCAAGAGACCCAGTACTTC.

This clone appeared a few times. Here the CDR3 DNA reads TGTGCCAGCAGCTCCGATAGCTCCTACGAGCAGTACTTC. Its translation is CASSSDSSYEQYF. The J gene is TRBJ2-7, the V gene TRBV9; D ambiguous. Trimming shortened V by 4 bases and J by 0 bases, and 8 bases separated the two germline ends. CDR3 size: 13 residues. CDR1 SGDLS and CDR2 YYNGEE come from the germline V gene.

The chain combines TRBV5-1 with TRBJ2-7, with D maybe TRBD2 (6 bases). Trimming pared 3 bases from V and 3 bases from J, leaving 10 bases between. Germline loops: CDR1 SGHRS, CDR2 YFSETQ. There are 13 residues in the CDR3. In DNA form, the CDR3 reads TGCGCCAGCAGCTCCGGGACTTTCTACGAGCAGTACTTC. Translation gives CASSSGTFYEQYF.

This clone has a single count. The chain links TRBV10-3 to TRBJ2-7; TRBD1 aligns across 7 bases. The CDR3 extends over 14 amino acids. The germline V gene has CDR1 ENHRY and CDR2 SYGVKD. V shed 2 bases, J shed 6 bases, and the junction held 7 bases outside the gene matches. CDR3: CAISEAQGESEQYF. In DNA form, the CDR3 reads TGTGCCATCAGTGAGGCCCAGGGGGAGAGCGAGCAGTACTTC.

This rearrangement joins TRBV30 to TRBJ1-3; TRBD1 agrees at 7 bases. The CDR3 length is 16 residues. With V trimmed by 0 bases and J by 4 bases, 9 bases remained unmatched. CDR1 and CDR2 (germline): GTSNPN, SVGIG (reference sequence). CDR3 in amino acids: CAWSVRQGKPGNTIYF. The CDR3, as DNA: TGTGCCTGGAGTGTTCGACAGGGCAAGCCCGGAAACACCATATATTTT.

The rearrangement joins TRBV14 to TRBJ2-5, with D perhaps matching TRBD2 (5 bases). Trimming cost V 8 bases and J 3 bases, with 13 bases left between them. This CDR3 has 13 amino acids. Germline V gene sequence: CDR1 SGHDN, CDR2 FVKESK. CDR3 bases: TGTGCCAGCGGTCCCCCAGCGGAAGAGACCCAGTACTTC. Translated: CASGPPAEETQYF.

This CDR3 is CASGPGLAGVREQFF. DNA for the CDR3: TGCGCCAGCGGGCCGGGACTAGCGGGAGTGCGAGAGCAGTTCTTC. The gene calls are TRBV4-1 and TRBJ2-1, with 14 bases lining up with TRBD2. V lost 8 bases, J lost 10 bases, and 10 bases stayed unmatched. Germline V CDR1 and CDR2: MGHRA, YSYEKL. This CDR3 is built from 15 residues.

The CDR3 loop is CASSNLLAGGDNEQFF. CDR3 sequence (DNA): TGCGCCAGCAGCAATCTACTAGCGGGAGGGGACAATGAGCAGTTCTTC. The chain has TRBV5-1 and TRBJ2-1; 13 bases align to TRBD2. The ends lost 4 bases at V and 5 bases at J; junction bases unmatched: 6. The CDR3 totals 16 residues. Germline-derived CDR1 and CDR2 are SGHRS and YFSETQ.

This clone was picked up one time. This chain connects TRBV11-2 to TRBJ1-1, with no clear D. This CDR3 contains 12 residues. Deletions cut 1 base from V and 7 bases from J, with 7 bases between. Germline CDR1 is SGHAT and CDR2 is FQNNGV. This CDR3 reads CASSLGPNEAFF. The CDR3 nucleotides read TGTGCCAGCAGCTTAGGCCCTAATGAAGCTTTCTTT.

This clone was recorded a few times. This chain joins TRBV5-5 and TRBJ1-4; the D is unclear. CDR3 length equals 14 residues. The V and J ends lost 1 base and 8 bases respectively, with 12 bases between them. CDR1 and CDR2 from the germline V gene are SGHKS and YYEKEE (reference sequence). Written as DNA, the CDR3 is TGTGCCAGCAGCTTGCTACAAGGAGTGGAAAAACTGTTTTTT. Residues: CASSLLQGVEKLFF. The full variable domain, in which reference TRBV5-5 and TRBJ1-4 provide the parts outside the CDR3, is DAGVTQSPTHLIKTRGQQVTLRCSPISGHKSVSWYQQVLGQGPQFIFQYYEKEERGRGNFPDRFSARQFPNYSSELNVNALLLGDSALYLCASSLLQGVEKLFFGSGTQLSVL.

In its sample, this clone was seen once. The chain links TRBV5-6 to TRBJ2-7, with TRBD2 as a possible D gene (5 bases). The germline V gene has CDR1 SGHDT and CDR2 YYEEEE. The ends were cut back, 0 bases at V and 2 bases at J, with 12 bases in the middle. The CDR3 consists of 15 residues. The CDR3 spells CASSLGSAGAYEQYF. In DNA, the CDR3 is TGTGCCAGCAGCTTGGGGTCGGCGGGCGCCTACGAGCAGTACTTC.

This clone has just one count. Other DNA sequences of this sample code for an identical CDR3. The chain uses TRBV28 and TRBJ2-7; D is unresolved. The germline V gene has CDR1 MDHEN and CDR2 SYDVKM. The CDR3 loop spans 11 amino acids. V gave up 4 bases and J gave up 2 bases, with 3 bases separating them. CDR3 in DNA: TGTGCCAGCAGTTCTCCCTACGAGCAGTACTTC. Residues: CASSSPYEQYF.

The V call is TRBV18, the J call TRBJ2-7; D possibly corresponds to TRBD1 (5 bases). The CDR3 spans 14 residues. Germline assignment: CDR1 KGHSH and CDR2 LQKENI. The V and J ends lost 3 bases and 4 bases respectively, with 13 bases between them. Here the CDR3 reads CASSPPGQQYEQYF. CDR3 DNA sequence: TGTGCCAGCTCACCCCCAGGGCAACAGTACGAGCAGTACTTC.

This chain connects TRBV9 to TRBJ2-1; 7 nucleotides line up with TRBD2. The CDR3 length is 16 residues. Germline-derived CDR1 and CDR2 are SGDLS and YYNGEE. V gave up 0 bases and J gave up 0 bases; unmatched junction bases: 3. The CDR3 nucleotides are TGTGCCAGCAGCGTAGCTCGCGGGAGCTCCTACAATGAGCAGTTCTTC. Translated: CASSVARGSSYNEQFF.

The chain carries TRBV5-4 and TRBJ1-1; TRBD1 is a possible D gene (5 bases). V was clipped by 2 bases and J by 3 bases, with 11 bases between them. The CDR3 consists of 14 residues. The germline gives CDR1 SGHNT, CDR2 YYREEE (reference sequence). The CDR3 sequence is CASSFGAGHTEAFF. The DNA for the CDR3 is TGTGCCAGCAGCTTCGGTGCGGGACACACTGAAGCTTTCTTT.

This rearrangement joins TRBV30 to TRBJ1-5; D is perhaps TRBD1 (6 bases). Germline V gene lookup returns CDR1 GTSNPN and CDR2 SVGIG (reference sequence). This CDR3 is built from 17 residues. Trimming stripped 1 base from V and 1 base from J, with 17 bases between. CDR3 sequence: CAWSGVRVQGSNQPQHF. For the CDR3, the DNA is TGTGCCTGGAGTGGGGTGAGGGTACAGGGAAGCAATCAGCCCCAGCATTTT.